Listed below are T cell receptor beta chains from one sample, sequenced in a study of shared clonotypes between healthy human individuals. Method: immunoSEQ multiplex PCR; TCRdb's copy keeps in-frame clones and lacks some. The sample records about 2.3 million clones, 90% to 95% being singletons. The sequencing sample was made of naive CD4+ T cells from PBMCs. All receptors derive from a man in his late teens or twenties in good health. Some clones in this sample may be carry-over from other donors' samples. The CDR3 runs from the conserved cysteine through the conserved F or W. A D gene is named only where the DNA matches it firmly. Clone size appears in some rows only: once, few, many, or a class for an expanded clone.

cdr3_nt,cdr3_aa,j_call,d_call,cdr3_length,v_call,clone_size
TGCGCCAGCAGCTACCCGGGACAGGACTATGGCTACACCTTC,CASSYPGQDYGYTF,TRBJ1-2,TRBD1,14,TRBV4-1,.
TGTGCCAGCAGTTTCCAAGAGGGGGGCTACACCTTC,CASSFQEGGYTF,TRBJ1-2,.,12,TRBV28,.
TGTGCCTGGAGTGTACTTCCTGGTGGGAGGTACGAGCAGTACTTC,CAWSVLPGGRYEQYF,TRBJ2-7,.,15,TRBV30,.
TGTGCCAGCAGCCGAACGGACAGTACTGAAGCTTTCTTT,CASSRTDSTEAFF,TRBJ1-1,.,13,TRBV7-9,once
TGTGCCAGCAGCTTGCAGGGTTACGAGCAGTACTTC,CASSLQGYEQYF,TRBJ2-7,.,12,TRBV5-4,.
TGTGCCAGCAGCTTAGGGAACAGGGGCCAGGGGGGCTACACCTTC,CASSLGNRGQGGYTF,TRBJ1-2,TRBD1,15,TRBV7-9,.
TGTGCCAGCAGCTTAAGGAGCGGGAGTGAGACCCAGTACTTC,CASSLRSGSETQYF,TRBJ2-5,TRBD2,14,TRBV7-7,.
TGTGCCAGCAGTTTAAAAGCCTATGGCTACACCTTC,CASSLKAYGYTF,TRBJ1-2,.,12,TRBV28,once
TGTGCCAGCACTAGGGGGTGGGACAGCGATCGCGGGACAACTAATGAAAAACTGTTTTTT,CASTRGWDSDRGTTNEKLFF,TRBJ1-4,.,20,TRBV21-1,.
TGCGCCAGCAGCGACGGCTCTGGGGCCAACGTCCTGACTTTC,CASSDGSGANVLTF,TRBJ2-6,.,14,TRBV5-1,once
TGCAGCGTTGTCGACAGGGGCTATGGCTACACCTTC,CSVVDRGYGYTF,TRBJ1-2,TRBD1,12,TRBV29-1,.
TGCAGCTCCCAAGCGGGAGGGGAGGAGCAGTACTTC,CSSQAGGEEQYF,TRBJ2-5,TRBD2,12,TRBV29-1,.
TGTGCCAGCAGTTCCACAGGGCTGACCTACAATGAGCAGTTCTTC,CASSSTGLTYNEQFF,TRBJ2-1,.,15,TRBV11-2,once
TGCGCCAGCAGCCAAGAAGGGACTAGCGGGAGGAATGAGCAGTTCTTC,CASSQEGTSGRNEQFF,TRBJ2-1,TRBD2,16,TRBV4-1,.
TGTGCCAGCAGCCGGGGACAGGGTCGGGAAAATGAGCAGTTCTTC,CASSRGQGRENEQFF,TRBJ2-1,TRBD1,15,TRBV7-2,.
TGTGCCTGGTCTCCAATCGCCGGGGAGCTGTTTTTT,CAWSPIAGELFF,TRBJ2-2,.,12,TRBV30,once
TGTGCCAGCAGTACCCGGCGAGGGACTGAAGCTTTCTTT,CASSTRRGTEAFF,TRBJ1-1,.,13,TRBV27,.
TGCGCCAGTAACAGGGGTATAGTCTTGAACACCGGGGAGCTGTTTTTT,CASNRGIVLNTGELFF,TRBJ2-2,TRBD1,16,TRBV5-1,.
TGTGCCAGCAGTCCATGGACTGACCCCGGGGATCAGCCCCAGCATTTT,CASSPWTDPGDQPQHF,TRBJ1-5,.,16,TRBV28,once
TGTGCCAGCAGTTCGAGACAGGGGTTCTCCTACGAGCAGTACTTC,CASSSRQGFSYEQYF,TRBJ2-7,TRBD1,15,TRBV28,.
TGTGCCAGCAGTGAACGGGGGGGGCCAACATACGAGCAGTACTTC,CASSERGGPTYEQYF,TRBJ2-7,TRBD2,15,TRBV2,once
TGCGCCAGCAGCTTGGTCCAGGGGGCAGGGGAGCAGTACTTC,CASSLVQGAGEQYF,TRBJ2-7,TRBD1,14,TRBV5-1,.
TGTGCCAGCGTTCCAGGACAGGGAGTTTACGAGCAGTACTTC,CASVPGQGVYEQYF,TRBJ2-7,TRBD1,14,TRBV6-5,.
TGCGCCAGCAGCTTGGCCAGTGTAGACACCGGGGAGCTGTTTTTT,CASSLASVDTGELFF,TRBJ2-2,.,15,TRBV5-1,.
TGTGCCACGAACAGATTACCCTACGAGCAGTACTTC,CATNRLPYEQYF,TRBJ2-7,.,12,TRBV6-5,.
TGTGCCAGCAGCCTACTCCCGGGACAGGGGGGCACTGAGCAGTTCTTC,CASSLLPGQGGTEQFF,TRBJ2-1,TRBD1,16,TRBV7-2,.
TGCGCCACCCGACCTGAGGGGCAAAGCACAGATACGCAGTATTTT,CATRPEGQSTDTQYF,TRBJ2-3,.,15,TRBV5-1,.
TGTGCCAGCAGCTTACCGGGGGGGCAGCCCCAGCATTTT,CASSLPGGQPQHF,TRBJ1-5,.,13,TRBV7-8,.
TGTGCCAGCAGCTTAGCTTTACAGGGCGGCTATGGCTACACCTTC,CASSLALQGGYGYTF,TRBJ1-2,.,15,TRBV11-2,.
TGCGCCAGCAGGGAAAACCGGGACCCACCCTACGAGCAGTACTTC,CASRENRDPPYEQYF,TRBJ2-7,.,15,TRBV5-1,.
TGTGCCAGCAGTCAACGTCCAGGACTTGATCAGCCCCAGCATTTT,CASSQRPGLDQPQHF,TRBJ1-5,.,15,TRBV6-1,.
TGTGCCAGCTCACCATTCGAACTAGCGGAAGAGACCCAGTACTTC,CASSPFELAEETQYF,TRBJ2-5,TRBD2,15,TRBV18,.
TGTGCCAGCAGCCGGGACAGGGAACGGGGCTACACCTTC,CASSRDRERGYTF,TRBJ1-2,TRBD1,13,TRBV5-4,.
TGTGCCAGCAGTGAAGCAGGGTACAATGAGCAGTTCTTC,CASSEAGYNEQFF,TRBJ2-1,.,13,TRBV2,.
TGTGCCAGCAGTAAAACTAGCGGGTATTACAATGAGCAGTTCTTC,CASSKTSGYYNEQFF,TRBJ2-1,TRBD2,15,TRBV28,.
TGTGCCACCAGGGGAGGAGAGACCCAGTACTTC,CATRGGETQYF,TRBJ2-5,.,11,TRBV11-1,.
TGTGCCAGCAGTTGCAGACCCGGACCCTTAGTTGCGACCCAGTACTTC,CASSCRPGPLVATQYF,TRBJ2-5,.,16,TRBV11-3,.